This paragraph reports one T cell receptor (delta chain). No cognate antigen has been identified for it. No clone much larger than this one lies a single base away; base qualities are absent. For bulk TCR repertoire analysis, Vgamma9/Vdelta2+ and Vdelta2-negative gammadelta T cell populations were flow-sorted out of peripheral blood mononuclear cells. The data were taken from a study of γδ T cells in repeated Plasmodium falciparum infection (dated by TCRdb to the early 2020s). Concerning the study at large: The natural-infection arm enrolled Malian children exposed to intense seasonal malaria transmission, compared against age and gender matched Australian children. Four controlled human malaria infections were administered to several malaria-naive U.S. adults over 644 days by bites from P. falciparum NF54-infected Anopheles stephensi mosquitoes. Samples from controlled-infection subjects were taken at baseline, right before selected infections, and 21 days after each infection. The study looked at how repeated Plasmodium falciparum infection shapes the human gammadelta T cell repertoire, using both natural infection in Mali and controlled human malaria infection. The gammadelta TCR repertoires from Mali were analysed in two ways: cross-sectionally during periods with no transmission, and longitudinally across episodes of acute febrile malaria.

The CDR3 numbers 21 residues from cysteine through phenylalanine. The only DNA kept is the CDR3, 63 bases in frame from the first base. For this chain, trimming is 4 bases at the V end and 0 bases at the J end, and the number of junction bases without a gene match is 18. From the germline V gene, CDR1 is TSWWSYY and CDR2 is QGS. On the study overall, not on this receptor specifically: Vgamma9/Vdelta2+ TCR repertoires kept a highly stable polyclonal repertoire across time and infection, and many TCRgamma sequences overlapped between individuals. Vdelta2-negative gammadelta TCR repertoires from Malian children appeared more clonally expanded, less diverse and less shared than those of Australian children. Generalizability was limited because the Malian cohort was drawn from a small rural village of predominantly one ethnic group. Analysis of inter-individual variability in gammadelta T cell responses was limited by the small size of the controlled-infection cohort. Waves of new clonotype selection in Vdelta2-negative, largely Vdelta1+, gammadelta TCR repertoires appeared to be driven by repeated controlled infections.

Library preparation used multiplex PCR. The instrument given in TCRdb is Illumina MiSeq. Both TCR gamma (TRG) and TCR delta (TRD) chains were sequenced from each sorted gammadelta T cell sample. Turning to the authors' computational methods: The repertoire analyses drew on clonotype tree plots, the accumulated frequency of the top 20 clonotypes, and diversity index (DI) and D75 metrics. TCRdb reran clone calling on the public reads with CATT; rows sharing one DNA sequence were then combined. The V and J calls and clone size come from TCRdb's table, not from the authors' own analysis. Within this sample are 80,000 to 95,000 delta-chain clones, with 1.4% of them counted one time only. In total, the top ten clones hold roughly 8.1% of the sample.

The sequencing input was gamma-delta T cells from blood. This chain is built from TRDV1 and TRDJ1, and TRDD3 aligns with 12 junction nucleotides. The J gene comes from matching the DNA to germline here; TCRdb lacks it. The receptor was isolated from a pool of human donors (malaria-infected and uninfected, not separated). The encoded CDR3 is CALGVTFLRLLGDTDTDKLIF. Here is the DNA: TGTGCTCTTGGGGTAACCTTCCTCCGTTTACTGGGGGATACTGACACCGATAAACTCATCTTT.